This passage covers 18 T cell receptor beta chains from one sample sequenced in a study of blood T cell repertoires in COVID-19. Assay: immunoSEQ multiplex PCR; the TCRdb copy retains only in-frame clones and omits some. The repertoire holds 120,000 to 150,000 clones, 87% seen once, with approximately 0.98% in the top ten. Sequencing used peripheral blood. The receptors shown here come from a woman aged 45 to 65 with acute or convalescent COVID-19.

The chain joins TRBV28 to TRBJ1-3; no definite D call. The V and J ends lost 11 bases and 3 bases respectively, with 11 bases between them. CDR1 MDHEN and CDR2 SYDVKM come from the germline V gene. CDR3 length: 12 residues. The CDR3 DNA follows: TGTGCCCATTCCTCGGGTGGAAACACCATATATTTT. Translated, it gives CAHSSGGNTIYF. Drawing the rest from reference TRBV28 and TRBJ1-3, the complete variable domain is DVKVTQSSRYLVKRTGEKVFLECVQDMDHENMFWYRQDPGLGLRLIYFSYDVKMKEKGDIPEGYSVSREKKERFSLILESASTNQTSMYLCAHSSGGNTIYFGEGSWLTVV.

This clone was observed a single time. The V call is TRBV4-1, the J call TRBJ1-4, with D possibly TRBD1 on 5 matching bases. The length of the CDR3 is 16 residues. Germline V CDR1 and CDR2: MGHRA, YSYEKL. Deletions cut 0 bases from V and 7 bases from J, with 15 bases between. CDR3 DNA sequence: TGCGCCAGCAGCCAAGACTTCGTGCAGGGAGGTGAAAAACTGTTTTTT. Translating it yields CASSQDFVQGGEKLFF.

The chain combines TRBV7-8 with TRBJ2-5; possible D gene TRBD2, 6 bases. Germline CDR1 and CDR2: SGHVS and FQNEAQ. The CDR3 is 17 residues long. V dropped 5 bases and J dropped 4 bases, with 23 bases sitting between them. The CDR3 spells CASSPFRINWGGETQYF. The CDR3 DNA is TGTGCCAGCAGCCCCTTCAGGATTAATTGGGGAGGAGAGACCCAGTACTTC.

CDR3 in DNA: TGTGCCAGCAGCTTAGAACCAGGGGTCAATGAGCAGTTCTTC. Residues: CASSLEPGVNEQFF. The genes are TRBV11-3 and TRBJ2-1, with D perhaps matching TRBD1 (6 bases). Germline assignment: CDR1 SGHNT and CDR2 YENEEA. Trimming removed 0 bases at V and 6 bases at J, with 9 bases between. The CDR3 consists of 14 residues.

This chain links TRBV6-5 with TRBJ2-7; 7 nucleotides match TRBD1. V trimming: 2 bases; J trimming: 4 bases; junction bases outside the gene matches: 2. The CDR3 sequence is 13 residues long. CDR1 is MNHEY, CDR2 SVGAGI, per germline. The CDR3 DNA follows: TGTGCCAGCAGTTACCGGGACAGTTACGAGCAGTACTTC. Protein: CASSYRDSYEQYF.

This chain joins TRBV18 and TRBJ2-1; 8 bases align to TRBD2. CDR1 and CDR2 from the germline V gene are KGHSH and LQKENI. The CDR3 has 15 amino acids. V dropped 4 bases and J dropped 5; count of bases not matched to a gene: 7. The CDR3 is CASSLPGGGDNEQFF. The CDR3 nucleotides are TGTGCCAGCTCACTCCCCGGGGGGGGCGACAATGAGCAGTTCTTC.

This clone appeared a single time. This chain uses TRBV4-1 with TRBJ1-1; D is perhaps TRBD1 (6 bases). The CDR3 is made up of 14 amino acids. The germline V and J ends were trimmed by 4 bases and 1 base, with 10 bases remaining between them. Germline CDR1 and CDR2: MGHRA and YSYEKL. CDR3 loop: CASSPPRGNTEAFF. The CDR3 coding sequence is TGCGCCAGCAGCCCTCCCAGGGGGAACACTGAAGCTTTCTTT.

This chain links TRBV21-1 with TRBJ2-5; TRBD1 reflects the table's D call only, with no check against the DNA. TRBV21-1 is a pseudogene segment. The length of the CDR3 is 15 residues. The CDR3 region has the DNA TGTGCCAGCAGAACGCCTTCGGGACAGCCGGAGACCCAGTACTTC. As protein: CASRTPSGQPETQYF.

The chain carries TRBV30 and TRBJ1-1, with a tentative D call TRBD1 (5 bases). CDR1 is GTSNPN, CDR2 SVGIG, per germline (reference sequence). This CDR3 region has 11 residues. The germline V and J ends were trimmed by 0 bases and 8 bases, with 7 bases remaining between them. CDR3 in amino acids: CAWSVGEEAFF. As DNA, the CDR3 is TGTGCCTGGAGTGTAGGGGAAGAAGCTTTCTTT.

V is TRBV27 and J is TRBJ2-3; TRBD2 matches at 14 bases. After removal of 5 bases from V and 3 bases from J, the junction contained 10 bases not matched to a gene. Germline CDR1 MNHEY, CDR2 SMNVEV (reference sequence). The CDR3 runs to 18 residues. The CDR3 DNA sequence: TGTGCCAGCAGTGCCACACCGGGACTAGCGGGAGTTACAGATACGCAGTATTTT. Translated, it gives CASSATPGLAGVTDTQYF.

This sequence joins TRBV11-2 and TRBJ1-1; D is perhaps TRBD1 (5 bases). CDR3 length: 14 residues. With 1 base removed from V and 8 bases from J, the gap between germline ends came to 14 bases. The germline gives CDR1 SGHAT, CDR2 FQNNGV. The CDR3 sequence is CASSLAGDFREAFF. The CDR3 DNA follows: TGTGCCAGCAGCTTAGCCGGGGACTTCAGGGAAGCTTTCTTT.

The rearrangement links TRBV5-1 to TRBJ2-3, with 7 bases matching TRBD2. Losses at the gene ends were 1 base for V and 3 bases for J; bases not matched to a gene: 8. This CDR3 spans 16 amino acids. Germline CDR1 SGHRS, CDR2 YFSETQ. Written as DNA, the CDR3 is TGCGCCAGCAGCTTGAACAGCGGGGTTGGGACAGATACGCAGTATTTT. It encodes CASSLNSGVGTDTQYF.

V usage is TRBV11-3 and J usage is TRBJ2-3; TRBD2 matches at 9 bases. In germline, CDR1 is SGHNT, CDR2 YENEEA. V trimming: 5 bases; J trimming: 2 bases; junction bases outside the gene matches: 8. This CDR3 has 16 amino acids. The CDR3 coding sequence is TGTGCCAGCAGCCCGGGGGCGGGAGGGGTCACAGATACGCAGTATTTT. Amino acid sequence: CASSPGAGGVTDTQYF. The full variable domain, its missing parts supplied by reference TRBV11-3 and TRBJ2-3, is EAGVVQSPRYKIIEKKQPVAFWCNPISGHNTLYWYLQNLGQGPELLIRYENEEAVDDSQLPKDRFSAERLKGVDSTLKIQPAELGDSAVYLCASSPGAGGVTDTQYFGPGTRLTVL.

The V gene is TRBV30, the J gene TRBJ1-1; weak D call: TRBD1 (6 bases). CDR1 is GTSNPN, CDR2 SVGIG, per germline (reference sequence). The CDR3 has 14 residues. The V end was cut by 3 bases, the J end by 0 bases, with 11 bases between. The CDR3 region is CAWSGGQMNTEAFF. CDR3 nucleotides: TGTGCCTGGAGCGGAGGACAGATGAACACTGAAGCTTTCTTT.

The chain couples TRBV7-8 to TRBJ1-1; TRBD1 might be the D (5 bases). CDR1 and CDR2 from the germline V gene are SGHVS and FQNEAQ. The CDR3 loop spans 13 amino acids. Trimming cost V 5 bases and J 1 base, with 8 bases left between them. This CDR3 reads CASSLGQNTEAFF. CDR3 DNA: TGTGCCAGCAGCCTCGGACAGAACACTGAAGCTTTCTTT. Variable domain in full (rest from reference TRBV7-8 and TRBJ1-1): GAGVSQSPRYKVAKRGQDVALRCDPISGHVSLFWYQQALGQGPEFLTYFQNEAQLDKSGLPSDRFFAERPEGSVSTLKIQRTQQEDSAVYLCASSLGQNTEAFFGQGTRLTVV.

CDR3 nucleotide sequence: TGTGCCAGTAGTATCTACCCGACTAGCGGGAGGACCTACGAGCAGTACTTC. Translating it yields CASSIYPTSGRTYEQYF. The chain joins TRBV19 to TRBJ2-7, with 13 bases lining up with TRBD2. After removal of 3 bases from V and 2 bases from J, the junction contained 7 bases not matched to a gene. Per germline, CDR1 LNHDA and CDR2 SQIVND (reference sequence). There are 17 residues in the CDR3.

The gene calls are TRBV6-2 or TRBV6-3 and TRBJ1-2; 10 bases are shared with TRBD1. CDR3 length: 13 residues. The trim removed 6 bases at V and 6 bases at J, leaving 4 bases unmatched. CDR1 and CDR2 (germline): MNHEY, SVGEGT. The CDR3 loop is CASSSGQGNGYTF. In DNA form, the CDR3 reads TGTGCCAGCAGCTCGGGACAGGGGAATGGCTACACCTTC.

The chain combines TRBV12-5 with TRBJ1-2, with a possible D match to TRBD1 (5 bases). Germline loops: CDR1 LGHNT, CDR2 FRNRAP. This CDR3 region has 15 residues. V was pared by 0 bases and J by 4 bases, with 12 bases between. Here the CDR3 DNA reads TGTGCTAGTGGTTTGGTAATAGGGGATGCCTATGGCTACACCTTC. It translates to CASGLVIGDAYGYTF.